Listed here are 15 T cell receptor beta chains from one sample, sequenced in a study of blood T cell repertoires in COVID-19. Method: immunoSEQ multiplex PCR; TCRdb's copy keeps in-frame clones and lacks some. The sample shows some 140,000 clones, roughly 84% of them seen only once. Sample: PBMCs or T cells enriched from blood (not recorded which). The receptors derive from a man aged 40-55 years with acute COVID-19.

The J gene is TRBJ1-4, the V gene TRBV9; D unclear. Trimming removed 0 bases from V and 0 bases from J, with 3 bases in between. CDR1 is SGDLS and CDR2 is YYNGEE in the germline V gene. This CDR3 spans 14 amino acids. CDR3 protein: CASSVASTNEKLFF. The CDR3 bases are TGTGCCAGCAGCGTAGCCTCAACTAATGAAAAACTGTTTTTT.

The J gene is TRBJ1-1, the V gene TRBV14, with D possibly TRBD1 on 5 matching bases. The germline gives CDR1 SGHDN, CDR2 FVKESK. The V and J ends lost 5 bases and 5 bases respectively, with 12 bases between them. CDR3 size: 13 residues. CDR3 DNA sequence: TGTGCCAGCAGCGGGACTGGAGGGACTGAAGCTTTCTTT. It codes for CASSGTGGTEAFF.

There are a few counts of this clone. The V gene is TRBV7-9, the J gene TRBJ2-7, with D perhaps TRBD1 (5 bases). Per the germline V gene, CDR1 is SEHNR and CDR2 is FQNEAQ (reference sequence). The CDR3 is 14 residues long. The germline V and J ends were trimmed by 5 bases and 6 bases, with 17 bases remaining between them. The CDR3, as DNA: TGTGCCAGCAGCGAAAACCGCAGGGATTCCGAGCAGTACTTC. Amino acid sequence: CASSENRRDSEQYF.

There are a few counts of this clone. The CDR3 reads CASGEGGDEQYF. The DNA of the CDR3 is TGTGCCAGCGGCGAAGGGGGGGACGAGCAGTACTTC. The rearrangement joins TRBV4-2 to TRBJ2-7, with D perhaps matching TRBD2 (7 bases). The V and J ends lost 8 bases and 5 bases respectively, with 13 bases between them. Germline CDR1 reads LGHNA; CDR2 reads YNFKEQ. CDR3 length: 12 amino acids.

The CDR3 protein is CASSSRTGGEAFF. DNA of the CDR3: TGTGCCAGCAGTTCCCGGACAGGGGGTGAAGCTTTCTTT. The chain links TRBV2 to TRBJ1-1, with 10 bases aligning to TRBD1. V lost 5 bases and J lost 7; bases outside the gene matches: 4. Germline loops: CDR1 SNHLY, CDR2 FYNNEI. This CDR3 has 13 residues.

The V call is TRBV6-5, the J call TRBJ2-7, with TRBD1 identical over 9 bases. Losses at the gene ends were 7 bases for V and 5 bases for J; bases not matched to a gene: 9. This CDR3 region has 14 residues. Germline CDR1 MNHEY, CDR2 SVGAGI. The CDR3 DNA follows: TGTGCCAGCACCGACACAGGGGGCAGCGACGAGCAGTACTTC. Its protein product is CASTDTGGSDEQYF.

The V gene is TRBV28, the J gene TRBJ1-6; 11 bases are a match to TRBD1. This CDR3 is 15 amino acids long. Trimming took 6 bases from V and 7 from J; bases not matched to a gene: 5. Germline CDR1 MDHEN, CDR2 SYDVKM. The CDR3 spells CASSAGDRGNSPLHF. In DNA form, the CDR3 reads TGTGCCAGCAGCGCCGGGGACAGGGGGAATTCACCCCTCCACTTT.

The rearrangement joins TRBV5-8 to TRBJ2-2; tentatively, D is TRBD2 (5 bases). Trimming removed 3 bases at V and 5 bases at J, with 11 bases between. The CDR3 is made up of 14 amino acids. The germline CDR1 and CDR2 sequences are SGHTS and YDEGEE. CDR3 in amino acids: CASSSGSGTGELFF. Written as DNA, the CDR3 is TGTGCCAGCAGCTCTGGTTCGGGGACCGGGGAGCTGTTTTTT.

This chain joins TRBV30 and TRBJ1-2; 8 bases align to TRBD1. From germline, CDR1 is GTSNPN and CDR2 SVGIG (reference sequence). V gave up 7 bases and J gave up 0 bases; unmatched junction bases: 4. This CDR3 is 13 amino acids long. The CDR3 loop reads CALTGGANYGYTF. The DNA of the CDR3 is TGTGCCTTAACAGGGGGAGCTAACTATGGCTACACCTTC. Together with reference TRBV30 and TRBJ1-2, the CDR3 gives the full variable domain: SQTIHQWPATLVQPVGSPLSLECTVEGTSNPNLYWYRQAAGRGLQLLFYSVGIGQISSEVPQNLSASRPQDRQFILSSKKLLLSDSGFYLCALTGGANYGYTFGSGTRLTVV.

The chain couples TRBV6-2 or TRBV6-3 to TRBJ2-4, with D possibly TRBD1 on 5 matching bases. The germline V gene has CDR1 MNHEY and CDR2 SVGEGT. V lost 5 bases and J lost 0, with 14 bases in between. This CDR3 comprises 16 residues. The CDR3 here is CASSPKRQLAKNIQYF. CDR3 in DNA: TGTGCCAGCAGTCCCAAGAGACAGCTAGCCAAAAACATTCAGTACTTC.

This clone was recorded only once. This chain links TRBV6-4 with TRBJ2-7; tentative D call: TRBD1 (6 bases). Trimming pared 4 bases from V and 3 bases from J, leaving 10 bases between. Germline CDR1 reads MRHNA; CDR2 reads SNTAGT. The CDR3 covers 13 residues. CDR3 sequence: CASSVETGYEQYF. The DNA of the CDR3 is TGTGCCAGCAGTGTTGAGACAGGCTACGAGCAGTACTTC.

This clone was picked up one time. The chain links TRBV3-1 (or the pseudogene TRBV3-2) to TRBJ2-1; 13 positions match TRBD2. The germline gives CDR1 LGHDT, CDR2 YNNKEL (reference sequence). This CDR3 has 16 residues. V shed 5 bases, J shed 8 bases, and the junction held 9 bases outside the gene matches. The CDR3 is CASSLGLAGVWDEQFF. The CDR3 nucleotides are TGTGCCAGCAGCTTAGGACTAGCGGGAGTTTGGGATGAGCAGTTCTTC.

This clone was observed once. This chain links TRBV7-2 with TRBJ1-5, with no clear D. The CDR3 length is 14 residues. V was clipped by 2 bases and J by 3 bases, with 8 bases between them. Looked up from germline, CDR1 is SGHTA and CDR2 is FQGNSA. The CDR3 sequence: CASSLWALNQPQHF. The DNA of the CDR3 is TGTGCCAGCAGCTTATGGGCCCTCAATCAGCCCCAGCATTTT.

This chain connects TRBV5-1 to TRBJ1-3, with 10 nucleotides matching TRBD1. Looked up from germline, CDR1 is SGHRS and CDR2 is YFSETQ. The CDR3 runs 16 residues. Unmatched junction bases numbered 2, after V lost 0 bases and J lost 2 bases. The DNA of the CDR3 is TGCGCCAGCAGCTTGGCCGGGACAGGGGCTGGAAACACCATATATTTT. Protein sequence: CASSLAGTGAGNTIYF.

V gene TRBV23-1 combines with J gene TRBJ2-2; the match to TRBD2 covers 7 bases. TRBV23-1 is assigned to the ORF class and has an uncertain function. The CDR3 covers 18 residues. The V gene end was trimmed by 4 bases and the J gene end by 0 bases; junction bases not matched to a gene: 11. The CDR3 loop is CASSLNGGVGSNTGELFF. The CDR3 nucleotides are TGCGCCAGCAGTCTCAATGGGGGGGTCGGATCGAACACCGGGGAGCTGTTTTTT.